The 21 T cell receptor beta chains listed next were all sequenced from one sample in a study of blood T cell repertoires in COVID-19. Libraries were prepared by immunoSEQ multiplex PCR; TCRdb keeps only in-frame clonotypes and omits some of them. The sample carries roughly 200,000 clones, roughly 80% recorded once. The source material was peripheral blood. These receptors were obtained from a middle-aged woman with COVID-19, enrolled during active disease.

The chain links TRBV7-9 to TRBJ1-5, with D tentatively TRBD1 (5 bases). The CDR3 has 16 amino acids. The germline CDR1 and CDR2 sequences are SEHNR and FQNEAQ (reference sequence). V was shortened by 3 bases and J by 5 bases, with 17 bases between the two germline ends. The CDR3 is CASSLSGLLEDQPQHF. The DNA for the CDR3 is TGTGCCAGCAGCTTGTCGGGACTCCTGGAGGATCAGCCCCAGCATTTT.

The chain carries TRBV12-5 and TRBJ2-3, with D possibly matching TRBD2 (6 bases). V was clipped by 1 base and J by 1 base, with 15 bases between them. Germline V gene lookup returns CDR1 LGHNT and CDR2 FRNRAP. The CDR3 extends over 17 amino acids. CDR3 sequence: CASGLGITASGTDTQYF. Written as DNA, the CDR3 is TGTGCTAGTGGTTTGGGGATCACCGCTAGCGGCACAGATACGCAGTATTTT.

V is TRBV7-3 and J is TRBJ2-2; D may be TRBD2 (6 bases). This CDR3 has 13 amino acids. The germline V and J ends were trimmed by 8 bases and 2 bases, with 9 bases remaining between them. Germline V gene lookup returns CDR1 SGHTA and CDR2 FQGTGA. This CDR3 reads CASREFNTGELFF. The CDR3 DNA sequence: TGTGCCAGCCGGGAGTTTAACACCGGGGAGCTGTTTTTT.

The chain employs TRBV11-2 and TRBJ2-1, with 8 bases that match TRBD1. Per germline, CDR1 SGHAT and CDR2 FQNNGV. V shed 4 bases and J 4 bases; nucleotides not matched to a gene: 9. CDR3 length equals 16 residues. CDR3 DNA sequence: TGTGCCAGCAGCTCCGTCGGACAGGGAGGTTACAATGAGCAGTTCTTC. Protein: CASSSVGQGGYNEQFF.

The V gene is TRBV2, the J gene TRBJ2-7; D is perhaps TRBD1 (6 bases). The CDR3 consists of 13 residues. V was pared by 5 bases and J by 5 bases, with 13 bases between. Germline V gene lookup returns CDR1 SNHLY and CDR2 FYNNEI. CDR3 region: CASSPGTGHEQYF. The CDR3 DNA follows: TGTGCCAGCAGTCCCGGAACAGGGCACGAGCAGTACTTC.

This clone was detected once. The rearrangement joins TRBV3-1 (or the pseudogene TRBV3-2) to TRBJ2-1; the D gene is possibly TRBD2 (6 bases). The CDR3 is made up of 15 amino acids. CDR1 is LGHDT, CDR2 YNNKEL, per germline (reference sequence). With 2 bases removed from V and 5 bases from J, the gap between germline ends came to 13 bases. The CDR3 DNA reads TGTGCCAGCAGCCAACAGGGACTTCGGGACAATGAGCAGTTCTTC. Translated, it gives CASSQQGLRDNEQFF.

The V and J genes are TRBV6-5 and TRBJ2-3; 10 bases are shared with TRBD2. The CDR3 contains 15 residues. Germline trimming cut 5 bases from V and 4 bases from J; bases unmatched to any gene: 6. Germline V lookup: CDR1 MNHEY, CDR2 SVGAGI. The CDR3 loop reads CASSPLAGDADTQYF. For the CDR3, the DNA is TGTGCCAGCAGTCCTCTAGCGGGAGATGCAGATACGCAGTATTTT.

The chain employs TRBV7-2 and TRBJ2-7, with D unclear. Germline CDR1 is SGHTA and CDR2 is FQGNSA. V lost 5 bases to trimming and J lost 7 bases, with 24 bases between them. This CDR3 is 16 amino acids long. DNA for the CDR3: TGTGCCAGCAGCCCCGGAATGGCGACCTACTTGGAGGAGCAGTACTTC. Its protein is CASSPGMATYLEEQYF.

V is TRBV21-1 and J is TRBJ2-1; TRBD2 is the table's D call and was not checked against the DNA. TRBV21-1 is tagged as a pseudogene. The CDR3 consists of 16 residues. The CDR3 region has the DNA TGTGCCAGCAGCAAAGGTCGCGGGGGATGGCGGTATGAGCAGTTCTTC. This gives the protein CASSKGRGGWRYEQFF.

Here the CDR3 reads CASSIPGTGVHEQFF. Here the CDR3 DNA reads TGTGCCAGTAGTATCCCCGGGACAGGGGTCCATGAGCAGTTCTTC. The rearrangement joins TRBV19 to TRBJ2-1; TRBD1 aligns across 10 bases. Germline V lookup: CDR1 LNHDA, CDR2 SQIVND (reference sequence). CDR3 size: 15 residues. V dropped 3 bases and J dropped 8; count of bases not matched to a gene: 7. Based on the CDR3 plus reference TRBV19 and TRBJ2-1, the full variable domain is DGGITQSPKYLFRKEGQNVTLSCEQNLNHDAMYWYRQDPGQGLRLIYYSQIVNDFQKGDIAEGYSVSREKKESFPLTVTSAQKNPTAFYLCASSIPGTGVHEQFFGPGTRLTVL.

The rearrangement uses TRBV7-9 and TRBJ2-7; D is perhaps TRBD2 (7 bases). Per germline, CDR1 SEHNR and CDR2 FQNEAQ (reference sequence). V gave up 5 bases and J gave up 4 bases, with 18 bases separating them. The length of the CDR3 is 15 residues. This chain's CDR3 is CASSPRGRGGYEQYF. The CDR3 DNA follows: TGTGCCAGCAGCCCCAGGGGAAGGGGGGGATACGAGCAGTACTTC.

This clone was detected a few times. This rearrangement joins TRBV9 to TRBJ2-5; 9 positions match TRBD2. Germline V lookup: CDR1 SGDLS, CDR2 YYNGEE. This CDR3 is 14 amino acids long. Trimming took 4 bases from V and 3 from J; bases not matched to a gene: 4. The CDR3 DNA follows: TGTGCCAGCAGCCCAAGCGGGGGGAAAGAGACCCAGTACTTC. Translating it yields CASSPSGGKETQYF.

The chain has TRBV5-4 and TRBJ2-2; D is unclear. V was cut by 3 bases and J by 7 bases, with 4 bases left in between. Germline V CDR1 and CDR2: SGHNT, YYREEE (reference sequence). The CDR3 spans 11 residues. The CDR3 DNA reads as TGTGCCAGCAGCTCGAGCGGGGAGCTGTTTTTT. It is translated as CASSSSGELFF.

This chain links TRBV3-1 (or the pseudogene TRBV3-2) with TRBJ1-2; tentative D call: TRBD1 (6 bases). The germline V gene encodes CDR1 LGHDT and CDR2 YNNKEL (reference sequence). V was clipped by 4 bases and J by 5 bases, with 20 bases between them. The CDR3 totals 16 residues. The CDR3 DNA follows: TGTGCCAGCAGCCCCGACCAGACAGGTTTGGTATATGGCTACACCTTC. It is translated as CASSPDQTGLVYGYTF.

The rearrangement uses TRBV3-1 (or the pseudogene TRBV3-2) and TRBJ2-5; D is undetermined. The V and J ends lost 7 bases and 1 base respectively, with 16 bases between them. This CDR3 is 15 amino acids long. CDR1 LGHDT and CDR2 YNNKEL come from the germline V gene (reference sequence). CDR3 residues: CASTPLRFSQETQYF. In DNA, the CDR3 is TGTGCCAGCACCCCGCTGAGGTTTTCCCAAGAGACCCAGTACTTC.

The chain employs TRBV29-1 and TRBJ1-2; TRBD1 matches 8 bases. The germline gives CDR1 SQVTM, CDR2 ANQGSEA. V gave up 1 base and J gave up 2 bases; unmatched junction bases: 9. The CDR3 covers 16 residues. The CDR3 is CSVEGQGASMNYGYTF. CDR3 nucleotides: TGCAGCGTTGAAGGGCAGGGGGCGAGTATGAACTATGGCTACACCTTC.

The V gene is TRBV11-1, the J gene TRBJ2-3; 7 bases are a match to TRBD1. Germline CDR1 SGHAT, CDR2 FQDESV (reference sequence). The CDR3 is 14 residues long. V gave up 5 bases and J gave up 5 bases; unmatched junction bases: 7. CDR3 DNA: TGTGCCAGCAGCCTTCGGACAGGCCTAGATACGCAGTATTTT. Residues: CASSLRTGLDTQYF.

The CDR3 coding sequence is TGTGCCAGCAGCAAGAAAACCCAGCAAGAGACCCAGTACTTC. It is translated as CASSKKTQQETQYF. V usage is TRBV3-1 (or the pseudogene TRBV3-2) and J usage is TRBJ2-5; D gene unclear. The V gene lost 5 bases and the J gene lost 2 bases, with 12 bases spanning the gap. This CDR3 region has 14 residues. Germline assignment: CDR1 LGHDT and CDR2 YNNKEL (reference sequence).

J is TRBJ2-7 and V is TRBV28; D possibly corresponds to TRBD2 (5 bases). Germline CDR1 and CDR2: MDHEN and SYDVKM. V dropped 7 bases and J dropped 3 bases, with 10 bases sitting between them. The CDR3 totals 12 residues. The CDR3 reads CASKNRGYEQYF. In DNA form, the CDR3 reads TGTGCCAGCAAAAACCGGGGCTACGAGCAGTACTTC.

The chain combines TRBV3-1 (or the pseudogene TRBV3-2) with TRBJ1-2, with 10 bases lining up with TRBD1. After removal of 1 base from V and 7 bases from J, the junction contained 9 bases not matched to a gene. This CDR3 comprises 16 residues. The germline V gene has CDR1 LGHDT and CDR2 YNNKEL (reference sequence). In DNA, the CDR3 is TGTGCCAGCAGCCAAGGGTCCGACAGGGGGCGTCGTGGCTACACCTTC. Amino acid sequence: CASSQGSDRGRRGYTF.

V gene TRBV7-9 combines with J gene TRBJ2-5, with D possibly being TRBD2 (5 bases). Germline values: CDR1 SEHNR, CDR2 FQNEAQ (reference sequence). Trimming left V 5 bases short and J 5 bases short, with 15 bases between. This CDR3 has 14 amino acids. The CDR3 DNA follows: TGTGCCAGCAGCCCCGAATTAGCGACGGAGACCCAGTACTTC. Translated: CASSPELATETQYF.